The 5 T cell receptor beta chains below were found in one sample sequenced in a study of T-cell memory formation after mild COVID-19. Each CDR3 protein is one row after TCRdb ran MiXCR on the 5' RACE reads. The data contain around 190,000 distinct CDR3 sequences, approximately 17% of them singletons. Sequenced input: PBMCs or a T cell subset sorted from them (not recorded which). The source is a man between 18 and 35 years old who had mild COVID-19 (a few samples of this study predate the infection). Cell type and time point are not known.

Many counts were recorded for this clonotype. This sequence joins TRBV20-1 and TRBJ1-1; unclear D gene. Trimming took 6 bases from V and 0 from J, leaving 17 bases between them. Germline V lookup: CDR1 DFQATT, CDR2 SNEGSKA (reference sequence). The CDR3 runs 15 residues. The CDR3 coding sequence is TGCAGTGCGTCCTTGGCGGGGATTTTGAACACTGAAGCTTTCTTT. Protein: CSASLAGILNTEAFF.

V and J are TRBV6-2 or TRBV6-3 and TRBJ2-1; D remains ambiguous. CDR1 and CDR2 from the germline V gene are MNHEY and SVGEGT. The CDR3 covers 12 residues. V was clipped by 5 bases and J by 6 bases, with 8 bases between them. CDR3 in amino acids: CASSPVGNEQFF. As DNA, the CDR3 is TGTGCCAGCAGTCCAGTTGGCAATGAGCAGTTCTTC.

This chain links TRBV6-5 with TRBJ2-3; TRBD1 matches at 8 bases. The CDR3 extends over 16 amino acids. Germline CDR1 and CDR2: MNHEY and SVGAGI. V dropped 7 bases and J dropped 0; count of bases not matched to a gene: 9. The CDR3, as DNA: TGTGCCAGCATTCCGCTAGGGACAGGCAGCACAGATACGCAGTATTTT. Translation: CASIPLGTGSTDTQYF.

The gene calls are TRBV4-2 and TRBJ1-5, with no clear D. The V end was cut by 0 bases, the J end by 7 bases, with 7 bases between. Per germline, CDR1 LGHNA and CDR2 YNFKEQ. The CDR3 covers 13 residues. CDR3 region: CASSQDIKQPQHF. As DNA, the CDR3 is TGTGCCAGCAGCCAAGATATAAAGCAGCCCCAGCATTTT.

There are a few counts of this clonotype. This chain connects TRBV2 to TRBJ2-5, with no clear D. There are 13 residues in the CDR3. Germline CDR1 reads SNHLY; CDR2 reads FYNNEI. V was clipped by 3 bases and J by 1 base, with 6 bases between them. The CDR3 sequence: CASSEQTQETQYF. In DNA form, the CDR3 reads TGTGCCAGCAGTGAGCAAACCCAAGAGACCCAGTACTTC.